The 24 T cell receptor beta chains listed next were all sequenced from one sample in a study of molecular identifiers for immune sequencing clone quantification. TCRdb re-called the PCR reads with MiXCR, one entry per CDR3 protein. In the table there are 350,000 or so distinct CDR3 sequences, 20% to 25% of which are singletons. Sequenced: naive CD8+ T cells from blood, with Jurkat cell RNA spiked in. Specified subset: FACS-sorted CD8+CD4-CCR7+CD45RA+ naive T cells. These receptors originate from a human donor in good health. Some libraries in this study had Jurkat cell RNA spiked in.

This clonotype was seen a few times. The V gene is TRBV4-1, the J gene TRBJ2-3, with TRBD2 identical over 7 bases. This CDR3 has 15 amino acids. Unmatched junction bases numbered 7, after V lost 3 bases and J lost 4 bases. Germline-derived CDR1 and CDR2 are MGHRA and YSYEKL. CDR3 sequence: CASSHGLRGADTQYF. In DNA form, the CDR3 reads TGCGCCAGCAGCCACGGGCTTCGGGGGGCAGATACGCAGTATTTT.

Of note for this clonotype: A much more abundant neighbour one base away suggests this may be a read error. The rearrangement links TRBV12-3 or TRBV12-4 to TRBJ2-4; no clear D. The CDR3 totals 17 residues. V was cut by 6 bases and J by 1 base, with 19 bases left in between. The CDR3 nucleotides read TGTGCCAGCAGCAGCTCAGAACAGCCTTTGGCCAAAAACATTCAGTACTTC. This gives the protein CASSSSEQPLAKNIQYF.

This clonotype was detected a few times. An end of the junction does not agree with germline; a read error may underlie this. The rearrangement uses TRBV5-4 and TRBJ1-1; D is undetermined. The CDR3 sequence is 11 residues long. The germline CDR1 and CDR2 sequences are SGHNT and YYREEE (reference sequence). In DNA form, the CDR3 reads TGTGCCTGCAGCTTCCCCCCTGAAGCTTTCTTT. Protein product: CACSFPPEAFF.

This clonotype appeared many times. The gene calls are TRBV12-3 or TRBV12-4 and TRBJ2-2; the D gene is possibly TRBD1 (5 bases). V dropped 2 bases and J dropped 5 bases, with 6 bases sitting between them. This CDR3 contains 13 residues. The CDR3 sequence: CASSLRGTGELFF. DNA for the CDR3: TGTGCCAGCAGTTTAAGGGGAACCGGGGAGCTGTTTTTT.

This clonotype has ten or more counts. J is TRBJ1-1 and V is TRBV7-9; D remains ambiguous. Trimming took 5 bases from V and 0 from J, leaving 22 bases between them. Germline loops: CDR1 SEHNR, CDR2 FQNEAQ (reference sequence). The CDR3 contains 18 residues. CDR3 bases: TGTGCCAGCAGCCGGTTATTCCAGCCTTTGGATATGAACACTGAAGCTTTCTTT. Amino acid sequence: CASSRLFQPLDMNTEAFF.

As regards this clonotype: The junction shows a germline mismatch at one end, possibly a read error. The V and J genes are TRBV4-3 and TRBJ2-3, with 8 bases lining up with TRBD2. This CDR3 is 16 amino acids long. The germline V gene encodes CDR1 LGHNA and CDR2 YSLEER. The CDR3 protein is CASSQVLAGGRNTQCF. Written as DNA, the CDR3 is TGCGCCAGCAGCCAAGTCCTGGCGGGGGGACGAAATACGCAGTGTTTT.

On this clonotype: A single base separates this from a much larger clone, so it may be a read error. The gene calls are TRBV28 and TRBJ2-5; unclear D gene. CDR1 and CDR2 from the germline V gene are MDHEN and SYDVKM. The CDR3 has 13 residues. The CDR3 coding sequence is TGTGCCAGCAGTTTATTACCCGGAGAGGCCCAGTACTTC. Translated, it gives CASSLLPGEAQYF.

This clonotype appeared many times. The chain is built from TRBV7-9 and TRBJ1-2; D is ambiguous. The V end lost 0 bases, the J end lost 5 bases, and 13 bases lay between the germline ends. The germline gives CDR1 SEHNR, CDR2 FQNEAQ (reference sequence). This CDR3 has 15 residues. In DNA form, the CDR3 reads TGTGCCAGCAGCTTAGCGCCAGAAAATGAATATGGCTACACCTTC. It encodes CASSLAPENEYGYTF.

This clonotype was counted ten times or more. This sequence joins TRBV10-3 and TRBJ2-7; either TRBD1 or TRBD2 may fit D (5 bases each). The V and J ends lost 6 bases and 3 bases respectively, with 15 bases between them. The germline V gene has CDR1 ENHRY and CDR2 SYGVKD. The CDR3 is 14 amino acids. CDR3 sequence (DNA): TGTGCCATCAGAAACCCGGGACGGAACTACGAGCAGTACTTC. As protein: CAIRNPGRNYEQYF.

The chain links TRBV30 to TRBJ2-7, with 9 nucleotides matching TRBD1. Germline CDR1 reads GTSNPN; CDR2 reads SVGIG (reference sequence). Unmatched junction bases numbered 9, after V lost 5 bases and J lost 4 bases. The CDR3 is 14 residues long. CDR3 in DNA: TGTGCCTGGTGCCCCGGGACAGGGACTTACGAGCAGTACTTC. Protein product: CAWCPGTGTYEQYF.

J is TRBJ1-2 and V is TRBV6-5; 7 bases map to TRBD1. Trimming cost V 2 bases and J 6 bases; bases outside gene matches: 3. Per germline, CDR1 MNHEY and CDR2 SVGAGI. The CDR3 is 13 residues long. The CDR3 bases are TGTGCCAGCAGTTACGAGGGGGCGGATGGCTACACCTTC. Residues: CASSYEGADGYTF.

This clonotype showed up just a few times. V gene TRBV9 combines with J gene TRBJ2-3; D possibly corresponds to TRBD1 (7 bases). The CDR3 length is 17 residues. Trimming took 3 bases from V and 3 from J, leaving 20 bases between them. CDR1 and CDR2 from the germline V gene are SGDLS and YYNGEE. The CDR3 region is CASSAPTGEGRTDTQYF. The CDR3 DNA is TGTGCCAGCAGCGCCCCAACAGGGGAAGGGAGGACAGATACGCAGTATTTT.

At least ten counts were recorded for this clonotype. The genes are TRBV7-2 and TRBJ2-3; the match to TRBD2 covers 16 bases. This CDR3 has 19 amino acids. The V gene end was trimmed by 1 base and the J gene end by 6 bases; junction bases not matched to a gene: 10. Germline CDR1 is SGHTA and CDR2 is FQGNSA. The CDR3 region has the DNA TGTGCCAGCAGCTTAGGACCGGGACTAGCGGGGGGGTATTTCGATACGCAGTATTTT. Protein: CASSLGPGLAGGYFDTQYF.

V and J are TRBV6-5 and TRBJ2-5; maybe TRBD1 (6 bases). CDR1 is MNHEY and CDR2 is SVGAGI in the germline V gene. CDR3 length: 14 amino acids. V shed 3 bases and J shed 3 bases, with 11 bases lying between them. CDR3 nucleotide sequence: TGTGCCAGCAGTTATATGGGGGCGGAAGAGACCCAGTACTTC. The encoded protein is CASSYMGAEETQYF.

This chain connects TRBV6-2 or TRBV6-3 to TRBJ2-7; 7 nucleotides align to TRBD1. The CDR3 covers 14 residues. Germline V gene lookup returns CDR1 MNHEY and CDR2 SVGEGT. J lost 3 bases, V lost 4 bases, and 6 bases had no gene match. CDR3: CASSWKGQNYEQYF. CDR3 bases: TGTGCCAGCAGTTGGAAGGGACAGAACTACGAGCAGTACTTC.

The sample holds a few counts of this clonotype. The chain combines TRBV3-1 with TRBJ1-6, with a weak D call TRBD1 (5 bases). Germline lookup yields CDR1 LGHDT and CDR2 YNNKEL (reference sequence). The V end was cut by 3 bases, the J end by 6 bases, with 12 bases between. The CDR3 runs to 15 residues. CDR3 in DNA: TGTGCCAGCAGCCATGATTTCGGGGGTAATTCACCCCTCCACTTT. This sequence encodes CASSHDFGGNSPLHF.

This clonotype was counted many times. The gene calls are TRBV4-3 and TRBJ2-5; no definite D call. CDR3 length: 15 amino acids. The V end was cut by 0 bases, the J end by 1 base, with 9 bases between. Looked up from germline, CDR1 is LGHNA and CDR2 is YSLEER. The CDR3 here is CASSQDRAAQETQYF. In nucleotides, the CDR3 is TGCGCCAGCAGCCAAGATCGGGCAGCCCAAGAGACCCAGTACTTC.

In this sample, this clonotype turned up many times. For the CDR3, the DNA is TGTGCCAGCAGTGGGACTAGCGGTTACAATGAGCAGTTCTTC. Amino acids: CASSGTSGYNEQFF. V gene TRBV2 combines with J gene TRBJ2-1; 10 bases map to TRBD2. CDR1 and CDR2 from the germline V gene are SNHLY and FYNNEI. The junction had 1 base not matched to a gene; V was cut back by 4 bases and J by 4 bases. The CDR3 spans 14 residues.

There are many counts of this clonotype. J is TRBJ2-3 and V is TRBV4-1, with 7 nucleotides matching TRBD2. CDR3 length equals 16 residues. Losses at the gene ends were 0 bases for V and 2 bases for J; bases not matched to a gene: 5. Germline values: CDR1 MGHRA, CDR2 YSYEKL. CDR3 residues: CASSQERLAITDTQYF. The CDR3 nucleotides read TGCGCCAGCAGCCAAGAAAGACTAGCCATCACAGATACGCAGTATTTT.

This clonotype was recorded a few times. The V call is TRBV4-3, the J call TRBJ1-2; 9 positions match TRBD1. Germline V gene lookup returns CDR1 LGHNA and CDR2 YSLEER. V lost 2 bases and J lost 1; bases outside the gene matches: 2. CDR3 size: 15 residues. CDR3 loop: CASSQRQGGNYGYTF. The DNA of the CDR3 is TGCGCCAGCAGCCAACGACAGGGGGGTAACTATGGCTACACCTTC.

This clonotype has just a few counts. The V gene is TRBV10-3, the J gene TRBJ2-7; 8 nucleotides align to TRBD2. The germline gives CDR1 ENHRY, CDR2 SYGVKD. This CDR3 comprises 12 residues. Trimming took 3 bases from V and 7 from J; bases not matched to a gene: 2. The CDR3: CAISDGGGEQYF. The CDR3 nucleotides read TGTGCCATCAGTGACGGGGGGGGTGAGCAGTACTTC.

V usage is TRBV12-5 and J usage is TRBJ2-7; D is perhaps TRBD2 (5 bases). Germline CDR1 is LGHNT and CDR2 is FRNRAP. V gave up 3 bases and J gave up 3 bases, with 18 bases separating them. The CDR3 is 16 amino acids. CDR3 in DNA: TGTGCTAGTGGTTTTGAGAAGTTCGGGAAGTACTACGAGCAGTACTTC. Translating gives CASGFEKFGKYYEQYF.

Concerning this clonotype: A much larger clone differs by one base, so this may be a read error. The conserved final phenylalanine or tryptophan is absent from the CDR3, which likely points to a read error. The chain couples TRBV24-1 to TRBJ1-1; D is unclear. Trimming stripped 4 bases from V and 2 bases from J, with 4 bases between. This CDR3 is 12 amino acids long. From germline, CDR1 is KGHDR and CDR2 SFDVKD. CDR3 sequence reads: CATSEKNTEAFL. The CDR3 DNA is TGTGCCACCAGTGAGAAAAACACTGAAGCTTTCCTT.

The DNA for the CDR3 is TGTGCCAGCAGTGAGAGAGAGGGGGATCGGCCCCAGCATTTT. Protein sequence: CASSEREGDRPQHF. The chain couples TRBV7-9 to TRBJ1-5; possible D gene TRBD1, 6 bases. The CDR3 extends over 14 amino acids. Germline V lookup: CDR1 SEHNR, CDR2 FQNEAQ (reference sequence). The V end lost 6 bases, the J end lost 9 bases, and 18 bases lay between the germline ends.